This TCR beta chain was retrieved from a study of T-cell memory formation after mild COVID-19 (dated by TCRdb to about 2021). Describing the broader study: TCR sequence clusters from the two donors were largely donor specific. In a couple of donors, T-cell clones that expanded and contracted after mild COVID-19 were followed by sequencing TCRalpha and TCRbeta repertoires longitudinally. Two young, previously healthy adult volunteers, one female and one male, were included in the cohort. General study outcomes and caveats: SARS-CoV-2 specificity of the second-wave clones peaking on day 37 was not confirmed. Clones that contracted from day 15 to 85 showed balanced CD4/CD8 phenotypes, whereas a second wave of clones that expanded from day 15 to 37 leaned towards CD4+. Contracting CD4+ clones were located mainly in the CM and EM memory subsets, whereas CD8+ clones were found to be enriched in EMRA. The study covered only a couple of mild cases, and larger cohorts including severe cases with pre-infection samples were considered necessary. Some responding clones were found in pre-infection memory, which suggests that pre-existing cross-reactive memory T cells took part in the SARS-CoV-2 response.

This clonotype has only a few counts. The target of this receptor is not known. The record has no base qualities; no much larger clone is one base away. PBMCs were isolated by Ficoll-Paque density gradient centrifugation. For sequencing, an Illumina NovaSeq 6000 was employed. TCRalpha and TCRbeta cDNA libraries were constructed by 5'RACE with constant-segment primers, with sample barcodes and unique molecular identifiers being introduced. RNA was extracted from every sample with Trizol reagent. The libraries were amplified in two PCR steps, and the second step added a second sample barcode and Illumina TruSeq adapters. Libraries were sequenced on an Illumina NovaSeq with 2 x 150 bp paired-end reads. Concerning the study's data processing: Reads were demultiplexed and collapsed into UMI-guided consensus sequences with migec v1.2.7. Using mixcr v2.1.11, the UMI consensuses were aligned to TRA and TRB V and J templates and assembled into clonotypes. A clonotype was counted as expanded or contracted only when both edgeR and NoisET called the clonotype significant, with the noise models trained on biological replicates. For edgeR calls, the cutoffs were a false discovery rate-adjusted p below 0.01 and a log2 fold-change threshold of 1. As an exploratory analysis of dynamics, max-normalized trajectories of the 1000 most abundant clonotypes were examined with PCA combined with hierarchical clustering. Separately sequenced CD4+ and CD8+ repertoires were used to assign the CD4 or CD8 phenotype of responding clones. TCRdb trimmed the raw reads at Q25, called clones with MiXCR and kept productive beta chains. Rows matching on CDR3 protein sequence are summarized as one entry with the most common DNA and genes. The V and J calls here are based on TCRdb, not the publication. This sample is represented by 200,000 to 250,000 distinct CDR3 sequences; 7.5% to 10% of them were singletons. The top ten clones comprise 3.5% to 4% of the sample.

V and J are truncated by 5 bases and 6 bases respectively, leaving an intervening sequence of 20 bases. The germline V gene (reference sequence) yields SGHNT for CDR1 and YYREEE for CDR2. The CDR3 runs 16 amino acids, cysteine and phenylalanine included. Only the CDR3 part of the read is kept: 48 bases, read in frame from the first base. The V gene is TRBV5-4 and the J gene is TRBJ2-2; the D gene could be either TRBD1 or TRBD2, each agreeing at 6 bases. This receptor was obtained from a man between 18 and 35 years old who had mild COVID-19 (a few samples of this study predate the infection). The sample titles of this study are shuffled in the database, so cell type and time point are left out; the donor was told from shared clones. Sequencing was carried out using PBMCs or a T cell subset sorted from them (not recorded which). The encoded CDR3 is CASRPEGGAESGELFF. The nucleotide sequence reads TGTGCCAGCAGGCCTGAGGGGGGCGCCGAATCCGGGGAGCTGTTTTTT. When the CDR3 is completed using the reference TRBV5-4 and TRBJ2-2 genes on either side, the full variable domain is ETGVTQSPTHLIKTRGQQVTLRCSSQSGHNTVSWYQQALGQGPQFIFQYYREEENGRGNFPPRFSGLQFPNYSSELNVNALELDDSALYLCASRPEGGAESGELFFGEGSRLTVL.